This TCR beta chain is drawn from a study of glioma-infiltrating T cells. TCR alpha and beta CDR3 regions were amplified from RNA using iRepertoire nested multiplex PCR. TCRdb analysed the multiplex PCR reads with MiXCR anew, one entry per CDR3 protein. Here the sample spans over 130,000 distinct CDR3 sequences, about 39% being singletons. There are 14 residues in the CDR3. Germline values: CDR1 MNHEY, CDR2 SVGAGI. V was cut by 6 bases and J by 6 bases, with 15 bases left in between. The chain employs TRBV6-5 and TRBJ2-1; TRBD1 or TRBD2 may be the D gene (6 bases each). The TCR originated in a human donor with low-grade glioma or glioblastoma, undergoing nonglioma brain surgery, or in good health (not recorded which). The specimen was glioma tissue, nonneoplastic brain tissue, or PBMCs (not recorded which). The CDR3 coding sequence is TGTGCCAGCAGGAGTAGCGGAGGGGGCAATGAGCAGTTCTTC. It translates to CASRSSGGGNEQFF.